The 26 T cell receptor beta chains below all came from one sample that was sequenced in a study of identical twins. TCRdb independently ran MiXCR on the 5' RACE reads; one entry per CDR3 protein. The sample holds 1.5 million to 2 million distinct CDR3 sequences; under 35% are singletons and the top ten take around 0.25%. Material: cord blood. The receptors originated from a newborn girl in good health.

The DNA for the CDR3 is TGTGCCATCAGTGAGTCGCCGGGGGGATACGAGCAGTACTTC. Its protein is CAISESPGGYEQYF. The rearrangement joins TRBV10-3 to TRBJ2-7, with 7 positions matching TRBD2. CDR1 is ENHRY, CDR2 SYGVKD, per germline. J was trimmed by 4 bases and V by 0 bases; bases with no gene match: 3. The CDR3 is 14 amino acids.

V gene TRBV2 combines with J gene TRBJ1-5, with D maybe TRBD1 (6 bases). Germline V gene data show CDR1 as SNHLY and CDR2 as FYNNEI. The V end was cut by 2 bases, the J end by 3 bases, with 17 bases between. The CDR3 contains 17 residues. The CDR3 DNA reads TGTGCCAGCAGTGAAAGCGGGAGGGGGTTTATCAATCAGCCCCAGCATTTT. This gives the protein CASSESGRGFINQPQHF. The full variable domain, its missing parts supplied by reference TRBV2 and TRBJ1-5, is EPEVTQTPSHQVTQMGQEVILRCVPISNHLYFYWYRQILGQKVEFLVSFYNNEISEKSEIFDDQFSVERPDGSNFTLKIRSTKLEDSAMYFCASSESGRGFINQPQHFGDGTRLSIL.

The chain uses TRBV10-2 and TRBJ2-1; 12 bases line up with TRBD2. This CDR3 spans 15 amino acids. Germline CDR1 and CDR2: WSHSY and SAAADI. V lost 7 bases, J lost 7 bases, and 8 bases stayed unmatched. CDR3 loop: CASKTSGSRENEQFF. DNA of the CDR3: TGCGCCAGCAAGACTAGCGGGAGCAGGGAAAATGAGCAGTTCTTC.

This clonotype turned up a few times. The rearrangement links TRBV7-9 to TRBJ1-6, with 8 bases matching TRBD1. The V segment lost 1 base and the J segment 7 bases; nucleotides outside the gene matches: 3. The CDR3 has 15 residues. Germline V gene sequence: CDR1 SEHNR, CDR2 FQNEAQ (reference sequence). The CDR3 region has the DNA TGTGCCAGCAGCTTAGACGGACAGGGAAATTCACCCCTCCACTTT. It encodes CASSLDGQGNSPLHF.

This chain joins TRBV7-8 and TRBJ2-2; 8 bases are a match to TRBD1. This CDR3 comprises 15 residues. Germline V lookup: CDR1 SGHVS, CDR2 FQNEAQ. V lost 1 base, J lost 5 bases, and 3 bases stayed unmatched. The CDR3 protein is CASSLVTGGTGELFF. The DNA for the CDR3 is TGTGCCAGCAGCTTAGTTACAGGGGGGACCGGGGAGCTGTTTTTT.

The chain joins TRBV11-2 to TRBJ1-1; TRBD1 aligns across 10 bases. The CDR3 extends over 14 amino acids. The V gene end was trimmed by 5 bases and the J gene end by 6 bases; junction bases not matched to a gene: 6. CDR1 is SGHAT and CDR2 is FQNNGV in the germline V gene. CDR3 nucleotides: TGTGCCAGCAGCCCGGGACAGGGGAAGGCTGAAGCTTTCTTT. This translates into CASSPGQGKAEAFF.

This clonotype was detected a few times. The V call is TRBV20-1, the J call TRBJ2-7, with TRBD2 matching 10 bases. Gene TRBJ2-5 matches the end of the DNA better, so the J call may be wrong. Germline V lookup: CDR1 DFQATT, CDR2 SNEGSKA (reference sequence). The length of the CDR3 is 15 residues. In DNA form, the CDR3 reads TGCAGTGCTAGAGTATCTAGCGGGAGTTTAGAGACCCAGTACTTC. Its protein is CSARVSSGSLETQYF.

This sequence joins TRBV5-5 and TRBJ2-2, with D tentatively TRBD2 (6 bases). The germline V gene encodes CDR1 SGHKS and CDR2 YYEKEE (reference sequence). V lost 7 bases, J lost 3 bases, and 13 bases lay in between. This CDR3 has 14 residues. The CDR3 sequence: CASGLRGYTGELFF. For the CDR3, the DNA is TGTGCCAGCGGACTTCGGGGGTACACCGGGGAGCTGTTTTTT. Together with reference TRBV5-5 and TRBJ2-2, the CDR3 gives the full variable domain: DAGVTQSPTHLIKTRGQQVTLRCSPISGHKSVSWYQQVLGQGPQFIFQYYEKEERGRGNFPDRFSARQFPNYSSELNVNALLLGDSALYLCASGLRGYTGELFFGEGSRLTVL.

The J gene is TRBJ1-1, the V gene TRBV3-1; TRBD1 might be the D (6 bases). The CDR3 contains 16 residues. Trimming stripped 3 bases from V and 7 bases from J, with 21 bases between. The germline V gene encodes CDR1 LGHDT and CDR2 YNNKEL (reference sequence). CDR3 nucleotides: TGTGCCAGCAGCCATAGCCCCCTACAGGGACGGGGTGAAGCTTTCTTT. Translating it yields CASSHSPLQGRGEAFF. The variable domain in full, completed from reference TRBV3-1 and TRBJ1-1, reads DTAVSQTPKYLVTQMGNDKSIKCEQNLGHDTMYWYKQDSKKFLKIMFSYNNKELIINETVPNRFSPKSPDKAHLNLHINSLELGDSAVYFCASSHSPLQGRGEAFFGQGTRLTVV.

The J gene is TRBJ1-1, the V gene TRBV19; 7 nucleotides line up with TRBD1. The CDR3 totals 13 residues. V dropped 2 bases and J dropped 4; count of bases not matched to a gene: 1. The germline CDR1 and CDR2 sequences are LNHDA and SQIVND (reference sequence). The CDR3 DNA follows: TGTGCCAGTAGTATAAGGGGGCCCACTGAAGCTTTCTTT. Translated, it gives CASSIRGPTEAFF.

This clonotype has just one count. This CDR3 reads CASSIGLCTDTQYF. CDR3 nucleotides: TGCGCCAGCAGCATAGGACTTTGCACAGATACGCAGTATTTT. The V gene is TRBV4-1, the J gene TRBJ2-3; D possibly corresponds to TRBD2 (5 bases). This CDR3 spans 14 amino acids. Germline V gene lookup returns CDR1 MGHRA and CDR2 YSYEKL. Trimming pared 5 bases from V and 1 base from J, leaving 10 bases between.

This clonotype was recorded at least ten times. This chain uses TRBV24-1 with TRBJ2-5; TRBD2 matches 7 bases. V trimming: 0 bases; J trimming: 1 base; junction bases outside the gene matches: 4. The CDR3 loop spans 16 amino acids. Germline V CDR1 and CDR2: KGHDR, SFDVKD. The CDR3 nucleotides read TGTGCCACCAGTGATTTGGGGGGGGAGACCCAAGAGACCCAGTACTTC. Translating it yields CATSDLGGETQETQYF.

The chain has TRBV4-2 and TRBJ2-3; 11 nucleotides line up with TRBD2. CDR1 and CDR2 (germline): LGHNA, YNFKEQ. CDR3 size: 18 residues. Trimming removed 1 base from V and 1 base from J; junction bases left unmatched: 7. CDR3 residues: CASSQASGGSFRTDTQYF. The CDR3 coding sequence is TGTGCCAGCAGCCAAGCTAGCGGGGGGTCCTTTCGCACAGATACGCAGTATTTT.

This clonotype has only a few counts. The chain uses TRBV20-1 and TRBJ1-6; D gene uncertain. The CDR3 is made up of 14 amino acids. V was cut by 5 bases and J by 0 bases, with 8 bases left in between. CDR1 is DFQATT, CDR2 SNEGSKA, per germline (reference sequence). The CDR3: CSAVIGSYNSPLHF. As DNA, the CDR3 is TGCAGTGCTGTAATAGGCTCCTATAATTCACCCCTCCACTTT.

The chain has TRBV20-1 and TRBJ2-7; D is perhaps TRBD2 (6 bases). The V gene's germline CDR1 is DFQATT and CDR2 SNEGSKA (reference sequence). The V gene lost 4 bases and the J gene lost 3 bases, with 13 bases spanning the gap. The CDR3 runs 13 residues. The CDR3 region has the DNA TGCAGTGCTATGGCGGGGTCCTTCTACGAGCAGTACTTC. Translation: CSAMAGSFYEQYF.

J is TRBJ2-2 and V is TRBV30; no clear D. V gave up 8 bases and J gave up 4 bases, with 11 bases separating them. CDR3 length: 12 amino acids. CDR1 is GTSNPN and CDR2 is SVGIG in the germline V gene (reference sequence). The CDR3 protein is CARNRGTGELFF. Written as DNA, the CDR3 is TGTGCCCGCAACAGAGGCACCGGGGAGCTGTTTTTT.

Note on this clonotype: One end of the junction varies from germline; a read error may be responsible. The rearrangement links TRBV6-5 to TRBJ1-6; TRBD1 agrees at 7 bases. The length of the CDR3 is 15 residues. Germline CDR1 reads MNHEY; CDR2 reads SVGAGI. The CDR3 reads CDSSERTGFNSPLHF. The CDR3 DNA follows: TGTGACAGCAGCGAACGGACAGGCTTTAATTCACCCCTCCACTTT.

This clonotype was seen more than once but under ten times. This rearrangement joins TRBV12-3 or TRBV12-4 to TRBJ2-1; 9 bases are a match to TRBD1. V lost 6 bases and J lost 8; bases outside the gene matches: 8. The CDR3 has 14 amino acids. In DNA form, the CDR3 reads TGTGCCAGCAGGGGGGACAGGGTAGGGGATGAGCAGTTCTTC. Translating it yields CASRGDRVGDEQFF.

This sequence joins TRBV28 and TRBJ2-3, with TRBD1 matching over 7 bases. Germline CDR1 and CDR2: MDHEN and SYDVKM. Losses at the gene ends were 5 bases for V and 10 bases for J; bases not matched to a gene: 12. This CDR3 has 14 residues. CDR3 bases: TGTGCCAGCAGTCCCCGGGACAGAAGGTACGCGCAGTATTTT. Translated: CASSPRDRRYAQYF. Based on the CDR3 plus reference TRBV28 and TRBJ2-3, the full variable domain is DVKVTQSSRYLVKRTGEKVFLECVQDMDHENMFWYRQDPGLGLRLIYFSYDVKMKEKGDIPEGYSVSREKKERFSLILESASTNQTSMYLCASSPRDRRYAQYFGPGTRLTVL.

The chain is built from TRBV7-9 and TRBJ2-1; 11 bases line up with TRBD2. The CDR3 is made up of 19 amino acids. The V gene's germline CDR1 is SEHNR and CDR2 FQNEAQ (reference sequence). After removal of 5 bases from V and 2 bases from J, the junction contained 14 bases not matched to a gene. The CDR3 nucleotides are TGTGCCAGCAGCCGCCCTTCGGGTAGCGGGGGGGCCGCCTACAATGAGCAGTTCTTC. It is translated as CASSRPSGSGGAAYNEQFF.

The V call is TRBV27, the J call TRBJ1-6; D might be TRBD1 (5 bases). V was cut by 4 bases and J by 7 bases, with 11 bases left in between. The germline gives CDR1 MNHEY, CDR2 SMNVEV (reference sequence). This CDR3 is 14 amino acids long. CDR3 bases: TGTGCCAGCAGTTCCAGGGATGAAAATTCACCCCTCCACTTT. It is translated as CASSSRDENSPLHF.

The rearrangement joins TRBV6-5 to TRBJ2-1; weak D call: TRBD1 (5 bases). V was clipped by 6 bases and J by 1 base, with 7 bases between them. Germline loops: CDR1 MNHEY, CDR2 SVGAGI. The CDR3 is 13 residues long. The CDR3 nucleotides are TGTGCCAGCAGGCGACAGTCCTACAATGAGCAGTTCTTC. It encodes CASRRQSYNEQFF.

The chain joins TRBV27 to TRBJ2-1, with 7 bases that match TRBD2. The CDR3 runs 17 residues. CDR1 is MNHEY and CDR2 is SMNVEV in the germline V gene (reference sequence). With V trimmed by 3 bases and J by 0 bases, 8 bases remained unmatched. CDR3 sequence: CASSFRASGGSYNEQFF. CDR3 nucleotide sequence: TGTGCCAGCAGTTTCAGAGCTAGCGGAGGCTCCTACAATGAGCAGTTCTTC.

The CDR3 is CSAEGRYLETQYF. The DNA for the CDR3 is TGCAGTGCTGAGGGACGCTACCTGGAGACCCAGTACTTC. The chain uses TRBV20-1 and TRBJ2-5; the D gene could be TRBD1 or TRBD2 (5 bases each). This CDR3 is built from 13 residues. Germline CDR1 DFQATT, CDR2 SNEGSKA (reference sequence). Between the trimmed V and J ends, which lost 5 bases and 5 bases, there was a span of 15 bases.

This clonotype was picked up a small number of times. The rearrangement links TRBV7-9 to TRBJ2-3; D might be TRBD2 (6 bases). The V end lost 5 bases, the J end lost 2 bases, and 20 bases lay between the germline ends. The CDR3 is 17 amino acids. CDR1 is SEHNR, CDR2 FQNEAQ, per germline (reference sequence). The chain's CDR3 is CASSPRAGRGATDTQYF. DNA for the CDR3: TGTGCCAGCAGCCCAAGGGCGGGAAGAGGGGCCACAGATACGCAGTATTTT.

The chain joins TRBV11-2 to TRBJ1-3; D gene uncertain. The CDR3 consists of 13 residues. Germline V lookup: CDR1 SGHAT, CDR2 FQNNGV. The V end was cut by 8 bases, the J end by 4 bases, with 12 bases between. This CDR3 is CASGAARGNTIYF. The CDR3 DNA sequence: TGTGCCAGCGGAGCTGCGAGGGGAAACACCATATATTTT.